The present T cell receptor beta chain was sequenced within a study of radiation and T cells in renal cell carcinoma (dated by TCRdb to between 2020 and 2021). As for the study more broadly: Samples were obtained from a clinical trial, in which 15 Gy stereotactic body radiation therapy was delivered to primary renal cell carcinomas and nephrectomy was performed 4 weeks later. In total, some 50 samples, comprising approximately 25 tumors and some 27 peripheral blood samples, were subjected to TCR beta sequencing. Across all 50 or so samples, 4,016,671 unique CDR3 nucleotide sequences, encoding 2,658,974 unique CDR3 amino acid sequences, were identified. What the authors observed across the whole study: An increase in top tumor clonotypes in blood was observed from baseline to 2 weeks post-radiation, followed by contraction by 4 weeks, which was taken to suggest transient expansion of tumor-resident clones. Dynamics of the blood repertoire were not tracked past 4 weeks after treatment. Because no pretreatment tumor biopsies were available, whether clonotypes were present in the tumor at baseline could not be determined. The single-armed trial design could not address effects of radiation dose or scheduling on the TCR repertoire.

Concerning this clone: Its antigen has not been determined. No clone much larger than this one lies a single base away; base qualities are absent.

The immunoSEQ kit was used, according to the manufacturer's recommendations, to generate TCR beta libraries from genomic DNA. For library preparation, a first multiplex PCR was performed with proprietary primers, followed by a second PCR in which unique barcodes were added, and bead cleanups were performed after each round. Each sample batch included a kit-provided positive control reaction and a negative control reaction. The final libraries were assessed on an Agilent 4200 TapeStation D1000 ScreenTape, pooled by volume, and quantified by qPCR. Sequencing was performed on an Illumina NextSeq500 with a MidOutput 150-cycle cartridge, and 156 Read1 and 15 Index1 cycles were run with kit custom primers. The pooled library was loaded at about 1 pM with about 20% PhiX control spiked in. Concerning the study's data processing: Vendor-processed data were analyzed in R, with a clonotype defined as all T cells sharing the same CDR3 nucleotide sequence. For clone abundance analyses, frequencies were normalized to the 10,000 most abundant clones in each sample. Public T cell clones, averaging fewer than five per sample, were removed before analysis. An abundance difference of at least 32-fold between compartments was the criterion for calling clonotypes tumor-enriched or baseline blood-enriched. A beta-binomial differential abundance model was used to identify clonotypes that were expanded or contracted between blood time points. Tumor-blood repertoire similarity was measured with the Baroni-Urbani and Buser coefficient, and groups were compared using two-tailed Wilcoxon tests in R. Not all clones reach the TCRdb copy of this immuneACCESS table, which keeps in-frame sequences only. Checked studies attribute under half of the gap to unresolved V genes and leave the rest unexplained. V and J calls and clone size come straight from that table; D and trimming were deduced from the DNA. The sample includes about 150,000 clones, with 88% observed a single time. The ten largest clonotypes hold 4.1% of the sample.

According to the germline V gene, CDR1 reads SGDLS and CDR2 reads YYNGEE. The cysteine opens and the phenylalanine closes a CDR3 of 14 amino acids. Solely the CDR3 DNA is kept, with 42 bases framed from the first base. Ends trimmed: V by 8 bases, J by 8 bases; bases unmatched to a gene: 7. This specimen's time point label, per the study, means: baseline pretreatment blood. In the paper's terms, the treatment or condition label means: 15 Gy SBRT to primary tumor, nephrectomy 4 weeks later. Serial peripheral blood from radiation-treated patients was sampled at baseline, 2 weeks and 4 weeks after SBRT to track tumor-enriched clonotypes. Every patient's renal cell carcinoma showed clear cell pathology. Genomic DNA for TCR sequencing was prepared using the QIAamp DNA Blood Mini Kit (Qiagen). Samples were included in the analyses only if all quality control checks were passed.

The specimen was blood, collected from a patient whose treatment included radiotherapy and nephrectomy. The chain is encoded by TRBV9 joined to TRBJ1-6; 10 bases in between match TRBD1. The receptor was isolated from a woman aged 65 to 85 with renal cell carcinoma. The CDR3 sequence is CASGRGTGDSPLHF. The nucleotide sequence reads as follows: TGTGCCAGTGGAAGGGGGACAGGGGATTCACCCCTCCACTTT.